This TCR beta chain was found in a study of T-cell reconstitution after alpha-beta-depleted transplantation in children. J lost 3 bases, V lost 6 bases, and 5 bases had no gene match. Germline V gene sequence: CDR1 DFQATT, CDR2 SNEGSKA (reference sequence). CDR3 length equals 12 residues. Construction of the TCRbeta library involved unique molecular identifiers. TCRdb reprocessed the PCR reads with MiXCR, giving one entry per CDR3 protein. The sample includes under 300,000 distinct CDR3 sequences, around 10% of them seen just once. This clonotype was counted many times. No antigen is known for it. Study outcomes and limitations: T-cell counts and diversity at one year post-transplant came mainly from newly produced T cells. High day-60 TCRbeta diversity in some patients came from surviving recipient T cells and thymic progenitors.

The sequence came from a male patient aged 2-10 years who had a stem cell transplant for chronic granulomatous disease, so the T cells may come from the graft donor. The sequencing here drew on peripheral blood, taken 180 days after TCRalphabeta/CD19-depleted stem cell transplant. This rearrangement joins TRBV20-1 to TRBJ2-7; 7 bases map to TRBD2. The CDR3 DNA is TGCAGTGCCGGGGAGGGTGGCTACGAGCAGTACTTC. As protein: CSAGEGGYEQYF.